What follows are 10 T cell receptor beta chains derived from one specimen sequenced in a study of T cells in Graves' hyperthyroidism and ophthalmopathy. RNA transcripts gave rise to amplified TCR beta CDR3 regions. Initially, a first-round RT-PCR of the TCR CDR3 employed the HTBI primer set. TCRdb re-called the multiplex PCR reads with MiXCR, one entry per CDR3 protein. This sample carries 450,000 to 700,000 distinct CDR3 sequences, roughly 50% of them seen once, and the ten largest clones take around 20%. What was sequenced was peripheral blood or thyroid tissue (not recorded which). Every receptor here comes from an adult woman with Graves' disease, either hyperthyroidism or ophthalmopathy (not recorded which).

On this clonotype: A single base separates this from a much larger clone, so it may be a read error. The chain recombines TRBV20-1 with TRBJ1-1; 7 bases map to TRBD1. This CDR3 contains 21 residues. V dropped 1 base and J dropped 4; count of bases not matched to a gene: 27. The germline V gene encodes CDR1 DFQATT and CDR2 SNEGSKA (reference sequence). The CDR3 coding sequence is TGCAGTGCTAGAGTGTCAGGGGGTGACAGGGTCGATATTTCCTCGAGCACTGAAGCTTTCTTT. Its protein is CSARVSGGDRVDISSSTEAFF.

This clonotype has a count of ten or more. V usage is TRBV5-1 and J usage is TRBJ1-5; a possible D gene is TRBD1 (5 bases). V lost 1 base and J lost 3, with 8 bases in between. The germline gives CDR1 SGHRS, CDR2 YFSETQ. CDR3 length: 14 residues. CDR3 amino acids: CASSLFGANQPQHF. In nucleotides, the CDR3 is TGCGCCAGCAGCTTGTTCGGGGCCAATCAGCCCCAGCATTTT.

V is TRBV24-1 and J is TRBJ1-5; D is unresolved. The CDR3 extends over 10 amino acids. Germline V gene lookup returns CDR1 KGHDR and CDR2 SFDVKD. Trimming pared 9 bases from V and 7 bases from J, leaving 6 bases between. The CDR3 loop is CATPGQPQHF. CDR3 nucleotides: TGTGCCACCCCCGGGCAGCCCCAGCATTTT.

This clonotype was counted only a few times. The chain recombines TRBV7-2 with TRBJ2-2; D unresolved. The V gene's germline CDR1 is SGHTA and CDR2 FQGNSA. The CDR3 spans 15 residues. Trimming took off 1 base at V and 5 bases at J, with 11 bases between the two ends. CDR3: CASSLDSGETGELFF. The DNA of the CDR3 is TGTGCCAGCAGCTTAGATTCGGGCGAGACCGGGGAGCTGTTTTTT.

This clonotype was observed at least ten times. The V and J genes are TRBV7-2 and TRBJ2-7, with D perhaps TRBD1 (6 bases). Trimming stripped 7 bases from V and 7 bases from J, with 26 bases between. Germline CDR1 and CDR2: SGHTA and FQGNSA. CDR3 length equals 16 residues. In DNA form, the CDR3 reads TGTGCCAGCAACACAATCGGTGGGGGACAAGGGTTGGAGCAGTACTTC. Its protein product is CASNTIGGGQGLEQYF.

The table lists this clonotype with many counts. V and J are TRBV5-5 and TRBJ2-2; TRBD1 might be the D (5 bases). This CDR3 contains 16 residues. Trimming cost V 1 base and J 0 bases, with 10 bases left between them. Germline CDR1 and CDR2: SGHKS and YYEKEE (reference sequence). CDR3 region: CASSLTGYANTGELFF. The CDR3 region has the DNA TGTGCCAGCAGCTTGACAGGTTACGCGAACACCGGGGAGCTGTTTTTT. Based on the CDR3 plus reference TRBV5-5 and TRBJ2-2, the full variable domain is DAGVTQSPTHLIKTRGQQVTLRCSPISGHKSVSWYQQVLGQGPQFIFQYYEKEERGRGNFPDRFSARQFPNYSSELNVNALLLGDSALYLCASSLTGYANTGELFFGEGSRLTVL.

This clonotype was observed many times. V gene TRBV12-3 or TRBV12-4 combines with J gene TRBJ1-2; 9 bases fit TRBD1. This CDR3 spans 17 amino acids. V was clipped by 1 base and J by 2 bases; unmatched bases: 8. CDR3 sequence: CASSLVGQGYMNYGYTF. CDR3 DNA sequence: TGTGCCAGCAGTTTAGTGGGACAGGGATATATGAACTATGGCTACACCTTC.

CDR3 amino acids: CASSLQVQTEAFF. The CDR3 DNA sequence: TGTGCCAGCAGTTTACAGGTGCAGACTGAAGCTTTCTTT. This rearrangement joins TRBV6-2 or TRBV6-3 to TRBJ1-1; D is perhaps TRBD1 (5 bases). The CDR3 sequence is 13 residues long. CDR1 is MNHEY and CDR2 is SVGEGT in the germline V gene. V lost 4 bases to trimming and J lost 5 bases, with 11 bases between them.

The chain uses TRBV12-3 or TRBV12-4 and TRBJ2-7; the match to TRBD1 covers 7 bases. V lost 5 bases and J lost 4; bases outside the gene matches: 8. This CDR3 has 14 residues. CDR3: CASSPTTGFYEQYF. The CDR3 coding sequence is TGTGCCAGCAGTCCCACGACAGGGTTTTACGAGCAGTACTTC.

This clonotype has ten or more counts. This chain uses TRBV9 with TRBJ2-7; maybe TRBD1 (5 bases). Trimming left V 3 bases short and J 3 bases short, with 13 bases between. CDR3 size: 14 residues. CDR1 SGDLS and CDR2 YYNGEE come from the germline V gene. CDR3 nucleotides: TGTGCCAGCAGCGCTTACCAAGGGGACTACGAGCAGTACTTC. Its protein product is CASSAYQGDYEQYF.